This T cell receptor beta chain was captured in a study of cytomegalovirus exposure and HLA in healthy donors. The primer mix had 60 Vbeta and 13 Jbeta primers. The assay was immunoSEQ multiplex PCR, and TCRdb's table has in-frame clones only and misses some. This sample lists some 110,000 clones; its ten largest clones have roughly 3.6%. For this clone: Its antigen is not known.

Study observations and caveats: Roughly uniform depth of sequencing across donors was assumed in presence/absence analyses. In a later analysis, CMV-associated beta chains were mostly HLA-associated, it appeared.

The origin of this receptor is a man between 25 and 39 years old in good health and CMV-seronegative. The material sequenced was PBMCs.

The CDR3 spells CASSARTGEVHEQYF. Here the CDR3 DNA reads TGTGCCAGCAGCGCCAGGACAGGGGAGGTCCACGAGCAGTACTTC. V gene TRBV9 combines with J gene TRBJ2-7, with 9 bases that match TRBD1. The CDR3 runs 15 residues. Germline V gives CDR1 SGDLS, CDR2 YYNGEE. The J segment lost 5 bases and the V segment lost 3 bases, leaving 9 bases of the junction unmatched.